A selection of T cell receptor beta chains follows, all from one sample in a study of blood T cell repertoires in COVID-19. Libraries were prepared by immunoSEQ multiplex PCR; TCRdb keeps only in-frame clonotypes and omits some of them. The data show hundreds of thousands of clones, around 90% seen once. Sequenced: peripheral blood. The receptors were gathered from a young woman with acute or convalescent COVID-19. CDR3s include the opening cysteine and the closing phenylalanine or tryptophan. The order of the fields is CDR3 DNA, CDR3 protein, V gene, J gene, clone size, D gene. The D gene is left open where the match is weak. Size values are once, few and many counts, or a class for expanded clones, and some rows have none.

DNA: TGTGCCAGCAGTACTCTATCCGGGACAGGAGTAGCGAACACCGGGGAGCTGTTTTTT; CDR3: CASSTLSGTGVANTGELFF; V: TRBV28; J: TRBJ2-2; size: NA; D: TRBD1
DNA: TGTGCCACCAGTGAAGGGGACAGGGGGTTAGATCAGCCCCAGCATTTT; CDR3: CATSEGDRGLDQPQHF; V: TRBV24-1; J: TRBJ1-5; size: NA; D: TRBD1
DNA: TGTGCCAGCAGCTCAGGGGATCAGCCCCAGCATTTT; CDR3: CASSSGDQPQHF; V: TRBV5-8; J: TRBJ1-5; size: NA; D: NA
DNA: TGCAGTGCCAGTGCCGGGTCTTACCTTAATCAGCCCCAGCATTTT; CDR3: CSASAGSYLNQPQHF; V: TRBV20-1; J: TRBJ1-5; size: once; D: NA
DNA: TGTGCCAGCAGTGAAGGGGTCACAGATACGCAGTATTTT; CDR3: CASSEGVTDTQYF; V: TRBV6-4; J: TRBJ2-3; size: NA; D: NA
DNA: TGTGCCAGCACTTCCGGGACAGGGGGCAGGAACACTGAAGCTTTCTTT; CDR3: CASTSGTGGRNTEAFF; V: TRBV7-2; J: TRBJ1-1; size: NA; D: TRBD1
DNA: TGTGCCTGGAGTGTTTATAGGGGGCTGGGTCAGCCCCAGCATTTT; CDR3: CAWSVYRGLGQPQHF; V: TRBV30; J: TRBJ1-5; size: NA; D: TRBD1
DNA: TGTGCCATCAGTGATCCAGTATACCATGGCTACACCTTC; CDR3: CAISDPVYHGYTF; V: TRBV10-3; J: TRBJ1-2; size: NA; D: NA
DNA: TGTGCCAGCAGTGAATATTACCCGACAGGGCGAGGCTACACCTTC; CDR3: CASSEYYPTGRGYTF; V: TRBV25-1; J: TRBJ1-2; size: NA; D: TRBD1
DNA: TGTGCCAGCAGCTTGGTGGGGAGCTCCTACAATGAGCAGTTCTTC; CDR3: CASSLVGSSYNEQFF; V: TRBV5-8; J: TRBJ2-1; size: NA; D: NA
DNA: TGTGCCAGCAGCGTATATGCCGGACACTCTAACTATGGCTACACCTTC; CDR3: CASSVYAGHSNYGYTF; V: TRBV9; J: TRBJ1-2; size: NA; D: NA
DNA: TGTGCCAGTACCCACATATCCCTCCGGGACAGGCCTCAGGGGTCCTATGGCTACACCTTC; CDR3: CASTHISLRDRPQGSYGYTF; V: TRBV19; J: TRBJ1-2; size: NA; D: TRBD1
DNA: TGTGCTAGTGGTTTCCCGGGAAACACTGAAGCTTTCTTT; CDR3: CASGFPGNTEAFF; V: TRBV12-5; J: TRBJ1-1; size: NA; D: NA
DNA: TGTGCCAGCAGCCTTACGGTCACCTACAATGAGCAGTTCTTC; CDR3: CASSLTVTYNEQFF; V: TRBV6-2/TRBV6-3; J: TRBJ2-1; size: few; D: NA
DNA: TGTGCCACCAGTGATCCAGGGGCACGAGGCACCGGGGAGCTGTTTTTT; CDR3: CATSDPGARGTGELFF; V: TRBV24-1; J: TRBJ2-2; size: NA; D: NA
DNA: TGCGCCAGCACCACTGGGGGGGGACAGGGTTACGAGCAGTACTTC; CDR3: CASTTGGGQGYEQYF; V: TRBV5-1; J: TRBJ2-7; size: NA; D: TRBD1
DNA: TGTGCCAGCGGGGGCTCAGGGGGCGTCGGGGAGCTGTTTTTT; CDR3: CASGGSGGVGELFF; V: TRBV6-5; J: TRBJ2-2; size: NA; D: TRBD1
DNA: TGTGCCAGCAGGGCTTTTAACTATGGCTACACCTTC; CDR3: CASRAFNYGYTF; V: TRBV12-3/TRBV12-4; J: TRBJ1-2; size: once; D: NA
DNA: TGTGCCAGCAGCTTAGGCTTAGACACCCCCTTCTATGGCTACACCTTC; CDR3: CASSLGLDTPFYGYTF; V: TRBV11-2; J: TRBJ1-2; size: NA; D: NA
DNA: TGTGCCAGCAGTGAGGGACAGGCTAGCTCCTACGAGCAGTACTTC; CDR3: CASSEGQASSYEQYF; V: TRBV6-1; J: TRBJ2-7; size: few; D: TRBD1
DNA: TGCGCCAGCAGCCAAGAGGAACGGGATTACCAGCCCCAGCATTTT; CDR3: CASSQEERDYQPQHF; V: TRBV4-1; J: TRBJ1-5; size: NA; D: NA
DNA: TGTGCCAGCAGCCCAGGGGCAGGGCCCTACGAGCAGTACTTC; CDR3: CASSPGAGPYEQYF; V: TRBV7-3; J: TRBJ2-7; size: NA; D: NA
DNA: TGCAGCGTGGACAGGGTAGTCTCTGGCTACACCTTC; CDR3: CSVDRVVSGYTF; V: TRBV29-1; J: TRBJ1-2; size: NA; D: TRBD1
DNA: TGTGCCAGCAGCTCAGGGAACTATGGCTACACCTTC; CDR3: CASSSGNYGYTF; V: TRBV7-9; J: TRBJ1-2; size: NA; D: NA
DNA: TGTGCCAGCTCACCCTTTATTGGGGACAGTCTCTTCTCTGGAAACACCATATATTTT; CDR3: CASSPFIGDSLFSGNTIYF; V: TRBV18; J: TRBJ1-3; size: NA; D: TRBD1
DNA: TGTGCCAGCAGGGACAGGGGAAGGGCTGAAGCTTTCTTT; CDR3: CASRDRGRAEAFF; V: TRBV6-5; J: TRBJ1-1; size: NA; D: TRBD1
DNA: TGTGCCAGCAGCCAAGCTAACAGGGCATACAATGAGCAGTTCTTC; CDR3: CASSQANRAYNEQFF; V: TRBV4-2; J: TRBJ2-1; size: NA; D: NA
DNA: TGTGCCAGCAGCGTAGGGAACAGGATCACTGAAGCTTTCTTT; CDR3: CASSVGNRITEAFF; V: TRBV9; J: TRBJ1-1; size: NA; D: NA